The subject of this entry is one T cell receptor beta chain. This clonotype was seen a handful of times. Its antigen target is currently unknown. The input lacks base qualities; no much larger clone sits a single base away. Reads for this sample came from an Illumina NovaSeq 6000. TCRalpha and TCRbeta cDNA libraries were built by 5'RACE with constant-segment primers, adding sample barcodes and unique molecular identifiers. RNA was extracted from every sample with Trizol reagent. The libraries were amplified in two PCR steps, and the second step added a second sample barcode and Illumina TruSeq adapters. Libraries were sequenced on an Illumina NovaSeq with 2 x 150 bp paired-end reads. As for how the authors treated the data: Demultiplexing of reads and collapsing into UMI-guided consensus sequences were performed with migec v1.2.7. Using mixcr v2.1.11, UMI consensuses were aligned to TRA and TRB V and J templates and then assembled into clonotypes. A clonotype was counted as expanded or contracted only if both edgeR and NoisET called the change significant, with noise models trained on biological replicates. For edgeR calls, the thresholds were a false discovery rate-adjusted p below 0.01 and a log2 fold-change of 1. As an exploratory analysis of dynamics, max-normalized trajectories of the 1000 most abundant clonotypes were examined with PCA combined with hierarchical clustering. Separately sequenced CD4+ and CD8+ repertoires were used to assign the CD4 or CD8 phenotype of responding clones. TCRdb trimmed the raw reads at Q25, called clones with MiXCR and kept productive beta chains. When rows share a CDR3 protein, they turn into one entry using the most common DNA and genes. The V and J calls reflect TCRdb's pipeline rather than the authors' work. This sample comprises approximately 500,000 distinct CDR3 sequences, roughly 25% of them detected only once. About 12% of the sample lies in the top ten.

PBMCs were isolated by Ficoll-Paque density gradient centrifugation. The data belong to a study of T-cell memory formation after mild COVID-19 (dated by TCRdb to the early 2020s). About the study as a whole: TCR sequence clusters from the two donors were largely donor specific. In two donors, T-cell clones that expanded and contracted after mild COVID-19 were tracked by sequencing TCRalpha and TCRbeta repertoires over time. Two young, previously healthy adult volunteers, one female and one male, were included in the cohort. Results the study describes overall, beyond this receptor: Contracting CD4+ clones were found mainly in CM and EM memory subsets, while CD8+ clones were enriched in EMRA. SARS-CoV-2 specificity was not confirmed for the second-wave clones peaking on day 37. The study covered only a couple of mild cases, and larger cohorts including severe cases with pre-infection samples were considered necessary. Clones that contracted from day 15 to 85 showed balanced CD4/CD8 phenotypes, whereas a second wave of clones that expanded from day 15 to 37 leaned towards CD4+. Some responding clones were detected in pre-infection memory, suggesting pre-existing cross-reactive memory T cells joined the SARS-CoV-2 response.

From the cysteine up to the phenylalanine, the CDR3 has a length of 15 residues. Of the read, only the CDR3 DNA is kept; its 45 bases are in frame from base 1. Sequences LNHDA (CDR1) and SQIVND (CDR2) are obtained from the germline V gene (reference sequence). V drops 1 base and J drops 9 bases, leaving 16 bases in between. Rearrangement joined TRBV19 to TRBJ2-1, and possibly TRBD2, on 7 matching bases. Source material: PBMCs or a T cell subset sorted from them (not recorded which). The sequence came from an adult woman who had mild COVID-19 (a few samples of this study predate the infection). The sample titles of this study are shuffled in the database, so cell type and time point are left out; the donor was told from shared clones. The CDR3 reads as follows: CASSIVGGGPGEQFF. The base sequence is TGTGCCAGTAGTATAGTAGGGGGAGGGCCTGGTGAGCAGTTCTTC.